This T cell receptor beta chain was recovered during a study of shared clonotypes between healthy human individuals. Generated by immunoSEQ multiplex PCR, the TCRdb table keeps only in-frame clones and is missing some. Here the sample spans about 510,000 clones, roughly 79% being singletons. In this sample, this clone turned up a few times. V lost 4 bases to trimming and J lost 4 bases; unmatched junction nucleotides: 1. Germline CDR1 reads SGHTA; CDR2 reads FQGNSA. This CDR3 is 13 amino acids long. The sequenced sample consisted of PBMCs. The chain carries TRBV7-2 and TRBJ1-5, with 7 positions matching TRBD1. This clonotype originated in a woman aged 40 to 50 in good health. Some clones in this sample may be carry-over from other donors' samples. The CDR3 protein is CASSSRGNQPQHF. The CDR3 DNA follows: TGTGCCAGCAGCTCCAGGGGGAATCAGCCCCAGCATTTT.